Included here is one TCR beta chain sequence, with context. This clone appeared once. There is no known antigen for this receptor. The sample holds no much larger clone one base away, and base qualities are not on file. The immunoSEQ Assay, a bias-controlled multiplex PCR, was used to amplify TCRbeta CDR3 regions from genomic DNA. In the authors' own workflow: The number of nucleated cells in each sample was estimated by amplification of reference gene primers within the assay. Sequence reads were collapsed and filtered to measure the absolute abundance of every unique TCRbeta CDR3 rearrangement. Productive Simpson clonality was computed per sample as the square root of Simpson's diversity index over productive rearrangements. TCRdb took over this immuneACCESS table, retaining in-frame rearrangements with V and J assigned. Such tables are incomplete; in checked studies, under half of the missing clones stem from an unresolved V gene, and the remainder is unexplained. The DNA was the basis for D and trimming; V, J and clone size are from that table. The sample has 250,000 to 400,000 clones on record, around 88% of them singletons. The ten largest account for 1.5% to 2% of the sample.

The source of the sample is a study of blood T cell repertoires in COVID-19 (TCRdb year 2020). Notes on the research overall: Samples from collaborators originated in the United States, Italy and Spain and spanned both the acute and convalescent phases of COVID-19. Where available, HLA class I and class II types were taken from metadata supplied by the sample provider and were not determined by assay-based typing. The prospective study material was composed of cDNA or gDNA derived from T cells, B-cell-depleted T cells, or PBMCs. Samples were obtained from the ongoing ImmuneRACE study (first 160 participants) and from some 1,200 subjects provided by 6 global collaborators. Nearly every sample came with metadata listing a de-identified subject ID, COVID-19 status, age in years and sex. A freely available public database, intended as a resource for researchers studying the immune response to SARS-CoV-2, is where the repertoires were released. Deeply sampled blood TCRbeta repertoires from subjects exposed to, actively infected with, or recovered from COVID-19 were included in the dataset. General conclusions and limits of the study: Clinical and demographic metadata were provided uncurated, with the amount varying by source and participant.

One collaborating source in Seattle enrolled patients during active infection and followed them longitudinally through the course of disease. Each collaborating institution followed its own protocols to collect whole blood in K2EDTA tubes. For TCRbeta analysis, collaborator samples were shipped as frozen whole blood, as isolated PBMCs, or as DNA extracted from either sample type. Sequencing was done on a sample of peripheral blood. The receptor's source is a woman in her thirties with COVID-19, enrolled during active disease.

The sequence in DNA is TGTGCCAGCTCAGCTAGCGGGGGGGCTAATGAGCAGTTCTTC. Translated, it gives CASSASGGANEQFF. The sequence links TRBV18 to TRBJ2-1, with 12 bases in between that match TRBD2. Germline trimming amounts to 5 bases on V and 7 bases on J, with 3 as the count of junction bases outside the gene matches. For CDR1 and CDR2, the germline V gene lists KGHSH and LQKENI. The CDR3 contains 14 residues, cysteine and phenylalanine counted. This entry keeps only the CDR3 DNA: 42 bases, framed from base 1.